A single sample is the source of the 10 T cell receptor beta chains below, sequenced in a study of OX40 agonist ivuxolimab in advanced cancers. Generated by immunoSEQ multiplex PCR, the TCRdb table keeps only in-frame clones and is missing some. Among 75,000 to 100,000 clones listed, around 84% were seen once. Sequences were derived from CD4+ or CD8+ T cells sorted from blood, sampled in a trial of the OX40 agonist ivuxolimab. These receptors were collected from an adult with an advanced solid tumor such as melanoma, head and neck, liver or kidney cancer.

The CDR3 loop is CASSRGQSEQETQYF. The CDR3 DNA is TGTGCCAGCAGCAGGGGACAATCCGAACAAGAGACCCAGTACTTC. The gene calls are TRBV7-9 and TRBJ2-5, with D possibly being TRBD1 (6 bases). The CDR3 spans 15 residues. Germline V gene sequence: CDR1 SEHNR, CDR2 FQNEAQ (reference sequence). Trimming pared 5 bases from V and 2 bases from J, leaving 15 bases between. Full variable domain (remainder filled in from reference TRBV7-9 and TRBJ2-5): DTGVSQNPRHKITKRGQNVTFRCDPISEHNRLYWYRQTLGQGPEFLTYFQNEAQLEKSRLLSDRFSAERPKGSFSTLEIQRTEQGDSAMYLCASSRGQSEQETQYFGPGTRLLVL.

As DNA, the CDR3 is TGTGCCAGCAGCTTAGCGTCCGTTGGGGGTGGTGATACGCAGTATTTT. Translating gives CASSLASVGGGDTQYF. V gene TRBV7-9 combines with J gene TRBJ2-3; D is tentatively TRBD1 or TRBD2 (5 bases each). Germline CDR1 and CDR2: SEHNR and FQNEAQ (reference sequence). V lost 0 bases, J lost 6 bases, and 16 bases lay in between. The CDR3 contains 16 residues.

This clone came up once. The chain uses TRBV27 and TRBJ1-2; TRBD1 aligns across 9 bases. CDR1 is MNHEY and CDR2 is SMNVEV in the germline V gene (reference sequence). The CDR3 runs 15 residues. V was clipped by 5 bases and J by 2 bases; unmatched bases: 6. The CDR3 DNA reads TGTGCCAGCAGTAGGCTGGACAGGGGCAACTATGGCTACACCTTC. It translates to CASSRLDRGNYGYTF.

The CDR3 DNA reads TGTGCCAGCAGCGTAGTGGGTAGGGGGCGCTTTAGCCAAGAGACCCAGTACTTC. Its translation is CASSVVGRGRFSQETQYF. The chain links TRBV9 to TRBJ2-5, with 7 positions matching TRBD1. V lost 0 bases, J lost 1 base, and 12 bases stayed unmatched. Looked up from germline, CDR1 is SGDLS and CDR2 is YYNGEE. The CDR3 runs 18 residues.

The V and J genes are TRBV5-4 and TRBJ1-5; tentative D call: TRBD1 (5 bases). This CDR3 region has 14 residues. Trimming removed 4 bases at V and 4 bases at J, with 12 bases between. Germline lookup yields CDR1 SGHNT and CDR2 YYREEE (reference sequence). The CDR3 is CASSPGTANQPQHF. CDR3 DNA: TGTGCCAGCAGCCCTGGGACTGCTAATCAGCCCCAGCATTTT.

The chain has TRBV4-2 and TRBJ2-2; D might be TRBD1 or TRBD2, each matching 5 bases. The germline V gene encodes CDR1 LGHNA and CDR2 YNFKEQ. The CDR3 totals 20 residues. The V gene lost 0 bases and the J gene lost 0 bases, with 20 bases spanning the gap. Here the CDR3 reads CASSQDFWGILPANTGELFF. The CDR3 DNA sequence: TGTGCCAGCAGCCAAGATTTTTGGGGGATACTACCTGCGAACACCGGGGAGCTGTTTTTT.

The chain uses TRBV11-2 and TRBJ2-3; tentative D call: TRBD2 (6 bases). V was shortened by 2 bases and J by 6 bases, with 12 bases between the two germline ends. The CDR3 length is 14 residues. Germline values: CDR1 SGHAT, CDR2 FQNNGV. As DNA, the CDR3 is TGTGCCAGCAGCTTAATCCCGGGAGCGGATACGCAGTATTTT. It codes for CASSLIPGADTQYF.

This rearrangement joins TRBV2 to TRBJ1-5; 9 bases fit TRBD1. The CDR3 runs 15 residues. Germline lookup yields CDR1 SNHLY and CDR2 FYNNEI. V lost 6 bases and J lost 7; bases outside the gene matches: 10. The CDR3 DNA sequence: TGTGCCAGCAGGGGAGTACAGGGGGCCGGGCAGCCCCAGCATTTT. Translation gives CASRGVQGAGQPQHF.

J is TRBJ1-1 and V is TRBV29-1, with TRBD1 matching 10 bases. The CDR3 extends over 14 amino acids. Germline lookup yields CDR1 SQVTM and CDR2 ANQGSEA. The V segment lost 8 bases and the J segment 3 bases; nucleotides outside the gene matches: 9. CDR3 DNA sequence: TGCAGCTCACGACAGGGGGCCGGAGACACTGAAGCTTTCTTT. It translates to CSSRQGAGDTEAFF.

A few counts support this clone. The gene calls are TRBV18 and TRBJ2-2; TRBD1 or TRBD2 may be the D gene (5 bases each). Trimming took off 0 bases at V and 7 bases at J, with 9 bases between the two ends. CDR1 and CDR2 (germline): KGHSH, LQKENI. The CDR3 loop spans 14 amino acids. The CDR3 spells CASSPPGEIGELFF. CDR3 nucleotide sequence: TGTGCCAGCTCACCACCGGGGGAAATCGGGGAGCTGTTTTTT.